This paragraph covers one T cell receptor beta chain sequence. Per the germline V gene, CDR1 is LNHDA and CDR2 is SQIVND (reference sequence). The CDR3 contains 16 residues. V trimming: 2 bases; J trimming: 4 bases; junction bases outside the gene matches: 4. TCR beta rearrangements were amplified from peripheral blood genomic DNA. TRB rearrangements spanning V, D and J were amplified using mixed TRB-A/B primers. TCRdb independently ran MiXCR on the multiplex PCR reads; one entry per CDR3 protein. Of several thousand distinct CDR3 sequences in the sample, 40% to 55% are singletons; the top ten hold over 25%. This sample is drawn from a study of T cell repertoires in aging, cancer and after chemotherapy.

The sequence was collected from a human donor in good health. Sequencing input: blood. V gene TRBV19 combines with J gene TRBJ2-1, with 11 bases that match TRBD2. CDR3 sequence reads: CASSILPSGRYNEQFF. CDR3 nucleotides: TGTGCCAGTAGTATACTCCCTAGCGGGAGGTACAATGAGCAGTTCTTC.